A selection of T cell receptor beta chains follows, all from one sample in a study of T cells in Graves' hyperthyroidism and ophthalmopathy. TCRdb passed the multiplex PCR reads through MiXCR, listing each CDR3 protein once. The sample has a few hundred thousand distinct CDR3 sequences, about 14% seen once. Material for sequencing was blood. The receptors derive from a woman aged 25-40 years with Graves' ophthalmopathy. CDR3s include the opening cysteine and the closing phenylalanine or tryptophan. A D gene is named only where the DNA matches it firmly. Only part of the rows carry a size: once, few, many, or a class if the clone is expanded.

v_call: TRBV12-3/TRBV12-4; j_call: TRBJ2-7; clone_size: many; d_call: -; cdr3_aa: CASSETQYEQYF; cdr3_nt: TGTGCCAGCAGTGAGACCCAATACGAGCAGTACTTC
v_call: TRBV7-2; j_call: TRBJ2-3; clone_size: many; d_call: -; cdr3_aa: CASSRGVSGTDTQYF; cdr3_nt: TGTGCCAGCAGCAGGGGGGTATCGGGCACAGATACGCAGTATTTT
v_call: TRBV7-9; j_call: TRBJ2-7; clone_size: few; d_call: -; cdr3_aa: CASSPSSGTGSYEQYF; cdr3_nt: TGTGCCAGCAGCCCATCCTCGGGAACAGGGTCCTACGAGCAGTACTTC
v_call: TRBV19; j_call: TRBJ2-1; clone_size: few; d_call: TRBD2; cdr3_aa: CASSIDPLAGVRNEQFF; cdr3_nt: TGTGCCAGTAGTATAGATCCCCTAGCGGGGGTGCGTAATGAGCAGTTCTTC
v_call: TRBV4-1; j_call: TRBJ2-5; clone_size: few; d_call: TRBD1; cdr3_aa: CASSQVVGQGPSETQYF; cdr3_nt: TGCGCCAGCAGCCAAGTTGTGGGACAGGGGCCCTCGGAGACCCAGTACTTC
v_call: TRBV10-2; j_call: TRBJ2-7; clone_size: many; d_call: -; cdr3_aa: CASSEGHRDEQYF; cdr3_nt: TGCGCCAGCAGTGAGGGCCATCGGGACGAGCAGTACTTC
v_call: TRBV9; j_call: TRBJ1-6; clone_size: -; d_call: TRBD1; cdr3_aa: CASSAQGASGSPLHF; cdr3_nt: TGTGCCAGCAGCGCACAGGGGGCATCGGGTTCACCCCTCCACTTT
v_call: TRBV24-1; j_call: TRBJ1-2; clone_size: many; d_call: -; cdr3_aa: CATSDRGRGEYGYTF; cdr3_nt: TGTGCCACCAGTGACCGCGGCCGGGGCGAGTATGGCTACACCTTC
v_call: TRBV28; j_call: TRBJ2-7; clone_size: many; d_call: -; cdr3_aa: CASSLLDPASHEQYF; cdr3_nt: TGTGCCAGCAGTTTATTGGACCCAGCGTCCCACGAGCAGTACTTC
v_call: TRBV29-1; j_call: TRBJ2-7; clone_size: few; d_call: -; cdr3_aa: CSVRLGPFYEQYF; cdr3_nt: TGCAGCGTGAGACTCGGCCCATTCTACGAGCAGTACTTC
v_call: TRBV27; j_call: TRBJ2-6; clone_size: many; d_call: -; cdr3_aa: CASSLSLGVAIDGANVLTF; cdr3_nt: TGTGCCAGCAGTTTATCGTTGGGGGTTGCGATAGATGGGGCCAACGTCCTGACTTTC
v_call: TRBV6-1; j_call: TRBJ2-5; clone_size: many; d_call: TRBD2; cdr3_aa: CASRGTSGGAQYF; cdr3_nt: TGTGCCAGCAGGGGGACTAGCGGGGGCGCCCAGTACTTC
v_call: TRBV20-1; j_call: TRBJ1-4; clone_size: -; d_call: -; cdr3_aa: CSARGLDEKLFF; cdr3_nt: TGCAGTGCTAGAGGGTTGGATGAAAAACTGTTTTTT
v_call: TRBV19; j_call: TRBJ1-5; clone_size: few; d_call: -; cdr3_aa: CAGGRNNNQPQHF; cdr3_nt: TGTGCCGGGGGACGGAATAATAATCAGCCCCAGCATTTT
v_call: TRBV5-6; j_call: TRBJ1-5; clone_size: many; d_call: -; cdr3_aa: CASSLTGQQPQHF; cdr3_nt: TGTGCCAGCAGCTTGACAGGGCAACAGCCCCAGCATTTT
v_call: TRBV20-1; j_call: TRBJ2-3; clone_size: many; d_call: -; cdr3_aa: CSARDFLGSTDTQYF; cdr3_nt: TGCAGTGCTAGAGATTTTTTGGGAAGCACAGATACGCAGTATTTT
v_call: TRBV20-1; j_call: TRBJ2-7; clone_size: many; d_call: TRBD2; cdr3_aa: CSARWGGEQYF; cdr3_nt: TGCAGTGCTAGGTGGGGGGGGGAGCAGTACTTC
v_call: TRBV20-1; j_call: TRBJ1-1; clone_size: -; d_call: -; cdr3_aa: CSLGGGPENTEAFF; cdr3_nt: TGCAGCCTCGGGGGGGGACCGGAGAACACTGAAGCTTTCTTT
v_call: TRBV20-1; j_call: TRBJ2-3; clone_size: -; d_call: TRBD1; cdr3_aa: CSATDRGTDTQYF; cdr3_nt: TGCAGTGCTACGGACAGGGGCACAGATACGCAGTATTTT
v_call: TRBV7-9; j_call: TRBJ2-1; clone_size: many; d_call: -; cdr3_aa: CASSPGNNEQFF; cdr3_nt: TGTGCCAGCTCTCCAGGTAACAATGAGCAGTTCTTC
v_call: TRBV4-2; j_call: TRBJ1-5; clone_size: many; d_call: -; cdr3_aa: CASSQAGNNQPQHF; cdr3_nt: TGTGCCAGCAGCCAAGCGGGGAATAATCAGCCCCAGCATTTT
v_call: TRBV29-1; j_call: TRBJ1-5; clone_size: many; d_call: -; cdr3_aa: CSVSGSNQPQHF; cdr3_nt: TGCAGCGTGTCAGGTAGCAATCAGCCCCAGCATTTT
v_call: TRBV6-1; j_call: TRBJ2-7; clone_size: many; d_call: -; cdr3_aa: CASTFRGSYEQYF; cdr3_nt: TGTGCCAGCACCTTCCGGGGGTCCTACGAGCAGTACTTC
v_call: TRBV28; j_call: TRBJ2-7; clone_size: -; d_call: TRBD1; cdr3_aa: CASSGAGTGSHEQYF; cdr3_nt: TGTGCCAGCAGTGGGGCCGGGACAGGGAGCCACGAGCAGTACTTC
v_call: TRBV3-1; j_call: TRBJ1-1; clone_size: -; d_call: TRBD1; cdr3_aa: CASSLFRTGVSEAFF; cdr3_nt: TGTGCCAGCAGCCTATTCCGGACAGGGGTCTCTGAAGCTTTCTTT
v_call: TRBV7-8; j_call: TRBJ2-5; clone_size: many; d_call: -; cdr3_aa: CASSLIDEETQYF; cdr3_nt: TGTGCCAGCAGCTTAATCGATGAAGAGACCCAGTACTTC
v_call: TRBV7-2; j_call: TRBJ2-7; clone_size: many; d_call: TRBD1; cdr3_aa: CASSLVGTGGYEQYF; cdr3_nt: TGTGCCAGCAGCTTAGTGGGGACAGGGGGGTACGAGCAGTACTTC
v_call: TRBV27; j_call: TRBJ2-1; clone_size: many; d_call: TRBD2; cdr3_aa: CASSRAGGFNEQFF; cdr3_nt: TGTGCCAGCAGTAGAGCGGGGGGTTTTAATGAGCAGTTCTTC
v_call: TRBV29-1; j_call: TRBJ2-1; clone_size: many; d_call: TRBD2; cdr3_aa: CSGSGLASGRGYNEQFF; cdr3_nt: TGCAGCGGCTCGGGACTAGCATCAGGTCGTGGCTACAATGAGCAGTTCTTC
v_call: TRBV14; j_call: TRBJ2-2; clone_size: -; d_call: -; cdr3_aa: CASSRTVTGELFF; cdr3_nt: TGTGCCAGCAGCCGGACGGTTACCGGGGAGCTGTTTTTT
v_call: TRBV5-5; j_call: TRBJ2-3; clone_size: many; d_call: -; cdr3_aa: CASSPVGAPDTQYF; cdr3_nt: TGTGCCAGCAGTCCGGTCGGGGCGCCAGATACGCAGTATTTT
v_call: TRBV28; j_call: TRBJ1-2; clone_size: many; d_call: -; cdr3_aa: CASSYQGFYGYTF; cdr3_nt: TGTGCCAGCAGTTATCAGGGTTTCTATGGCTACACCTTC